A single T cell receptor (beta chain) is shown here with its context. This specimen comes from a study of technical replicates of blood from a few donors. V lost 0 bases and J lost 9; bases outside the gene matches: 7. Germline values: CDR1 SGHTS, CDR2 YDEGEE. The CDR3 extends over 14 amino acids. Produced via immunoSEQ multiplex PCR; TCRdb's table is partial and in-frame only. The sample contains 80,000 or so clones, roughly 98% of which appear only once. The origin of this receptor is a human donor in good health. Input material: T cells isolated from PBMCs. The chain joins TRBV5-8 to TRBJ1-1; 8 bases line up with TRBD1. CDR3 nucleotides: TGTGCCAGCAGCTTGGGGACAGGGATAGTTAAAGCTTTCTTT. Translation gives CASSLGTGIVKAFF.